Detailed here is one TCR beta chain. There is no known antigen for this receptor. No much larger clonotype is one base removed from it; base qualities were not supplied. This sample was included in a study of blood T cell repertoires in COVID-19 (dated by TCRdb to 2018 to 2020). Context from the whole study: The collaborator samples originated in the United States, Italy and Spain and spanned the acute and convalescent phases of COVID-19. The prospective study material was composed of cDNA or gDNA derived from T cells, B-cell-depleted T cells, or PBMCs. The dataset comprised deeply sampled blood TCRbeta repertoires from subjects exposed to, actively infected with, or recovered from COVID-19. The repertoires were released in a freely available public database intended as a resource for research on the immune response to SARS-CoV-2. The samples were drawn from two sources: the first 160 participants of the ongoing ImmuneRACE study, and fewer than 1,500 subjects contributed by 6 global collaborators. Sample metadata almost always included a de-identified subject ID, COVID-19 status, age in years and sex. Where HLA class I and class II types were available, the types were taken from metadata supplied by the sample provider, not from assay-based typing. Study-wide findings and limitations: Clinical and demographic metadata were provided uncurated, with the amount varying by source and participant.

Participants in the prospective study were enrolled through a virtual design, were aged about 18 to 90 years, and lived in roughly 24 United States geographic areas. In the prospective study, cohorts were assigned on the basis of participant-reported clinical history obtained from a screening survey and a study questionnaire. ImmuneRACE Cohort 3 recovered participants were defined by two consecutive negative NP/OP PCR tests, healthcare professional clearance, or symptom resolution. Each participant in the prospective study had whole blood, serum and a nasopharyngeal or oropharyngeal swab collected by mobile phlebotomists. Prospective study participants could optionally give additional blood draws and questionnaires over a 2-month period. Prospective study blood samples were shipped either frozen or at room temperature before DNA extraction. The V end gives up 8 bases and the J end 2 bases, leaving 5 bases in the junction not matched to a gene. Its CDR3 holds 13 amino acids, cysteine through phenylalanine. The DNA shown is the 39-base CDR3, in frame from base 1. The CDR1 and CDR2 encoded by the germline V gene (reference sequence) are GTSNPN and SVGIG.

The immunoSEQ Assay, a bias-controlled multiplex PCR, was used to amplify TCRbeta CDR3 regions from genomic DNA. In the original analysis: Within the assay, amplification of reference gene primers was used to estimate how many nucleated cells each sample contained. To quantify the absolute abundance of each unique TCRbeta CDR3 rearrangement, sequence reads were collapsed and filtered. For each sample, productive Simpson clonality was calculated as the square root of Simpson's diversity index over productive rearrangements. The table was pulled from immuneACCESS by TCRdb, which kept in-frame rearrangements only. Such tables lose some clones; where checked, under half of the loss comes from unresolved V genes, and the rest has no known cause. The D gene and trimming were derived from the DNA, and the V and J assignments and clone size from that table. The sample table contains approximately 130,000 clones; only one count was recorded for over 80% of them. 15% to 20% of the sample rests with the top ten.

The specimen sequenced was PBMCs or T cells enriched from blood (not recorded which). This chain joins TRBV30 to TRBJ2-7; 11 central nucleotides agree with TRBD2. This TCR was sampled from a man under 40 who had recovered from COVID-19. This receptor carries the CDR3 CARGTSGPYEQYF. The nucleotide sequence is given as TGTGCCCGGGGGACTAGCGGACCCTACGAGCAGTACTTC. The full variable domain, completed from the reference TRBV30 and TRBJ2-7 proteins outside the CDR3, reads SQTIHQWPATLVQPVGSPLSLECTVEGTSNPNLYWYRQAAGRGLQLLFYSVGIGQISSEVPQNLSASRPQDRQFILSSKKLLLSDSGFYLCARGTSGPYEQYFGPGTRLTVT.